The clone carrying this T cell receptor (beta chain) occurred a few times. The target antigen is unknown. The repertoire was sequenced with immunoSEQ multiplex PCR; TCRdb's copy has only in-frame clones and lacks some. This table has roughly 25,000 clones, less than 80% appearing once. This record comes from a study of CD4 T cells in relation to SARS-CoV-2 and coronaviruses. The CDR3 runs 12 residues. CDR1 and CDR2 from the germline V gene are PRHDT and FYEKMQ (reference sequence). Trimming removed 5 bases from V and 6 bases from J; junction bases left unmatched: 3. Unexposed donor CD4+ T cells date from about 2011-2018, before the COVID-19 pandemic. The cells were cultured for approximately 10 days before CD4+ T cells were isolated.

The sample comprised CD4+ T cells from PBMCs, cultured in vitro. The chain uses TRBV13 and TRBJ2-7; the match to TRBD1 covers 8 bases. The receptor was derived from a human donor in good health. The CDR3 DNA reads TGTGCCAGCAGCCGACAGGGGATCGAGCAGTACTTC. This translates into CASSRQGIEQYF. The variable domain in full, with the rest retrieved from reference TRBV13 and TRBJ2-7, is AAGVIQSPRHLIKEKRETATLKCYPIPRHDTVYWYQQGPGQDPQFLISFYEKMQSDKGSIPDRFSAQQFSDYHSELNMSSLELGDSALYFCASSRQGIEQYFGPGTRLTVT.